This record concerns one T cell receptor (beta chain) sequence. No antigen is known for it. The CDR3 length is 13 residues. Germline V gene data show CDR1 as SGHTA and CDR2 as FQGTGA. V shed 5 bases, J shed 8 bases, and the junction held 7 bases outside the gene matches. This sample was included in a study of T cell responses to AZD1222 COVID-19 vaccine. Profiled with immunoSEQ multiplex PCR; TCRdb holds only in-frame clones, not every one. The sample lists 95,000 to 150,000 clones, about 91% occurring once. Study results and limitations: The study reported that nearly half of spike-specific TCRs target unmutated variant regions.

The sequencing here drew on peripheral blood, taken on day 0 of AZD1222 vaccination. This TCR derives from an adult in good health. The chain joins TRBV7-3 to TRBJ1-2, with 8 bases identical to TRBD1. The CDR3 loop is CASSAQGASGYTF. The CDR3 coding sequence is TGTGCCAGCAGCGCGCAGGGGGCTAGCGGCTACACCTTC.